This TCR beta chain was observed in a study of CD8 T cells in ankylosing spondylitis. Study-wide results and limits: Typical of ankylosing spondylitis blood, it appeared, was a TCR beta motif of about eight highly homologous variants.

TCRdb called the 5' RACE reads again in MiXCR, with one record for every CDR3 protein. The repertoire includes fewer than 650,000 distinct CDR3 sequences, roughly 13% of them detected once, and around 6.8% sits in the top ten. Comment on this clonotype: Antigen specificity is unknown.

Trimming took 5 bases from V and 2 from J, leaving 11 bases between them. The CDR3 totals 14 residues. The germline V gene has CDR1 SEHNR and CDR2 FQNEAQ (reference sequence). The genes are TRBV7-9 and TRBJ2-3; D remains unclear. This TCR derives from a male donor with ankylosing spondylitis. The sample taken for sequencing was blood, either unsorted or a sorted T cell fraction (not recorded which). The CDR3 DNA sequence: TGTGCCAGCAGCGCTCTTAGTCCCACAGATACGCAGTATTTT. It encodes CASSALSPTDTQYF.